This T cell receptor beta chain was found in a study of blood T cells in healthy people across ages. General study points: Estimates of total diversity, which came from one million sequenced T cells, were considered to be underestimates.

V dropped 0 bases and J dropped 3 bases, with 13 bases sitting between them. The CDR3 totals 15 residues. CDR1 SGHRS and CDR2 YFSETQ come from the germline V gene. It was roughly 10 milliliters of peripheral blood that were drawn from each donor. This clonotype was observed many times. Its target is not known. Then a second PCR, running about 6 to 11 cycles, was carried out with a sample-barcoded 5' primer and a J-beta primer mix. One entry per CDR3 protein, called by TCRdb with MiXCR from the 5' RACE reads. The table lists 800,000 to 950,000 distinct CDR3 sequences, approximately 32% of them singletons. These same records also appear under a second study, on T cells of mothers and their children. According to that study: Evidence of persistent microchimeric T cell clones was absent.

The V call is TRBV5-1, the J call TRBJ2-7; D is possibly TRBD1 (5 bases). Sequencing was performed on blood. This TCR was sampled from a woman aged 40 to 50 in good health. CDR3 coding DNA: TGCGCCAGCAGCTTGGCGCCGACAGAAGTCTACGAGCAGTACTTC. It specifies CASSLAPTEVYEQYF.